This T cell receptor (beta chain) was retrieved from a study of cytomegalovirus exposure and HLA in healthy donors. At the level of the study: A later analysis reported the 100 to 150 validation repertoires used the same platform as the roughly 670 first-cohort repertoires. Overall study results and limits: The dataset shows that most TCR sequences were rare, while some public TCRs occurred in many donors.

To note about this clone: Its antigen remains unknown.

The repertoire was sequenced with immunoSEQ multiplex PCR; TCRdb's copy has only in-frame clones and lacks some. The data show a few hundred thousand clones, with 75% to 90% seen just once and roughly an eighth held by the top ten. Looked up from germline, CDR1 is SGHDT and CDR2 is YYEEEE. The V end lost 3 bases, the J end lost 4 bases, and 11 bases lay between the germline ends. The CDR3 is made up of 15 amino acids. Material: PBMCs. The TCR comes from a woman in her 30s in good health and CMV-seropositive. The chain carries TRBV5-6 and TRBJ2-6; no definite D call. CDR3 residues: CASSSWPGGANVLTF. The CDR3, as DNA: TGTGCCAGCAGCTCCTGGCCGGGCGGGGCCAACGTCCTGACTTTC.